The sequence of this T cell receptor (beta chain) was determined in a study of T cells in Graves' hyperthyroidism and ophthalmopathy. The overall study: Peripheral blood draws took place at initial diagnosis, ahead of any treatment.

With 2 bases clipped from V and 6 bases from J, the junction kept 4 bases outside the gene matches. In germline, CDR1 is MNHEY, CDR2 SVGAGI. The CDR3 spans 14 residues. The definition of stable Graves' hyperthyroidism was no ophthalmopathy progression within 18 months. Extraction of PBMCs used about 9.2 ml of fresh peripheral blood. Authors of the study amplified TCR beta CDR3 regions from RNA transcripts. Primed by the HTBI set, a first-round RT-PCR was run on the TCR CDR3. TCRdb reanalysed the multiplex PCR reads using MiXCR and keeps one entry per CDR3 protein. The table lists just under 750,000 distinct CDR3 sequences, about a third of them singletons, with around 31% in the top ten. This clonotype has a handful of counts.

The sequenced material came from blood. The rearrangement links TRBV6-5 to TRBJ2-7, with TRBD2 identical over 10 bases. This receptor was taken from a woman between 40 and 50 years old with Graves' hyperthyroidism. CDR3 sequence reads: CASSYSGRAFEQYF. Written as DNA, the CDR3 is TGTGCCAGCAGTTACAGCGGGAGGGCCTTCGAGCAGTACTTC.